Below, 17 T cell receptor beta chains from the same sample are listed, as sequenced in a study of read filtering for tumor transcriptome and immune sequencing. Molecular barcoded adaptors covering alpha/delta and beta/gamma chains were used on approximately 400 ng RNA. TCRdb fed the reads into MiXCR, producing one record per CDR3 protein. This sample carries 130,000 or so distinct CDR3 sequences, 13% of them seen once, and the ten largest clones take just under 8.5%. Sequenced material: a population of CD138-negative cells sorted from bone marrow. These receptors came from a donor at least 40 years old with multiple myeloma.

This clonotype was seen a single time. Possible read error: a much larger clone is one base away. CDR3 sequence reads: CATSDLSAADETQHF. As DNA, the CDR3 is TGTGCCACCAGTGATCTATCCGCGGCGGATGAGACCCAGCACTTC. The rearrangement links TRBV24-1 to TRBJ2-5; D uncertain. Germline CDR1 KGHDR, CDR2 SFDVKD. CDR3 length equals 15 residues.

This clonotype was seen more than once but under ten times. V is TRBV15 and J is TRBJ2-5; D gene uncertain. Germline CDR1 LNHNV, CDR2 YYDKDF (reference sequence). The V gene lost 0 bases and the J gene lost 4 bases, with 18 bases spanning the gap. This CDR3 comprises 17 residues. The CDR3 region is CATSRDLGSVERETQYF. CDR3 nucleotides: TGTGCCACCAGCAGAGATCTAGGCAGTGTCGAACGAGAGACCCAGTACTTC.

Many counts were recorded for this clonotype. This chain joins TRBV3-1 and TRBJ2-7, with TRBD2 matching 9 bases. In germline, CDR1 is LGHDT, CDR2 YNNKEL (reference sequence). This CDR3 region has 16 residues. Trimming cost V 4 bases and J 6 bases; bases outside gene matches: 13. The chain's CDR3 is CASSRSISGRRGEQYF. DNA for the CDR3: TGTGCCAGCAGCCGGAGTATTAGCGGGAGAAGGGGCGAGCAGTACTTC.

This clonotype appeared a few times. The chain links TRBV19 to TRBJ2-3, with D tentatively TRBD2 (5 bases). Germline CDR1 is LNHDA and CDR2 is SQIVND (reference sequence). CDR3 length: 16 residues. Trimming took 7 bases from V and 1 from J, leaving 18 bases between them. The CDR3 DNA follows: TGTGCCAGTAAGCCTAGCAGCCCAAGCCGCACAGATACGCAGTATTTT. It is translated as CASKPSSPSRTDTQYF.

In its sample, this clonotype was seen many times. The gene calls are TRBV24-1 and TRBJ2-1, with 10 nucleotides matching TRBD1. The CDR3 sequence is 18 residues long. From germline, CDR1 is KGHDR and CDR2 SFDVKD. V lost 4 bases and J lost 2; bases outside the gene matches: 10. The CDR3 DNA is TGTGCCACCAGTGACCCTGCTGGGGGGACAGGGGCCTACAATGAGCAGTTCTTC. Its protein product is CATSDPAGGTGAYNEQFF.

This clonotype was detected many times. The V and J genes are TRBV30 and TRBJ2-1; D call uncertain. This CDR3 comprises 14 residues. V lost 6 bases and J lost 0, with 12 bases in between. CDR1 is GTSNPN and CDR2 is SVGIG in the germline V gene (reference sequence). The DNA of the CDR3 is TGTGCCTGCCCGACTCCTAGCTCCTACAATGAGCAGTTCTTC. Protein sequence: CACPTPSSYNEQFF.

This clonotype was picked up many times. CDR3 amino acids: CSARDIAGASYEQYF. The DNA of the CDR3 is TGCAGTGCTAGGGACATAGCGGGAGCTTCCTACGAGCAGTACTTC. The chain recombines TRBV20-1 with TRBJ2-7; 9 nucleotides match TRBD2. J was trimmed by 1 base and V by 3 bases; bases with no gene match: 7. The CDR3 sequence is 15 residues long. Germline lookup yields CDR1 DFQATT and CDR2 SNEGSKA (reference sequence).

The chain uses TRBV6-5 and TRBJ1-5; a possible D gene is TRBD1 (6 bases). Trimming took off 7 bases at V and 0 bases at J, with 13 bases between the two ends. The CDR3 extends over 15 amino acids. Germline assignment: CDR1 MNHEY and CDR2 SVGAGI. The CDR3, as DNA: TGTGCCAGCACCCCGACAGGACATAGCAATCAGCCCCAGCATTTT. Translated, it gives CASTPTGHSNQPQHF.

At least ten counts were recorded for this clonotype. Here the CDR3 DNA reads TGCAGCGTCGGACTAGCGGGAGGGGGGGGGACCCAGTACTTC. This encodes CSVGLAGGGGTQYF. The chain recombines TRBV29-1 with TRBJ2-5, with 15 nucleotides matching TRBD2. The CDR3 totals 14 residues. The germline V gene has CDR1 SQVTM and CDR2 ANQGSEA. With 6 bases clipped from V and 7 bases from J, the junction kept 6 bases outside the gene matches.

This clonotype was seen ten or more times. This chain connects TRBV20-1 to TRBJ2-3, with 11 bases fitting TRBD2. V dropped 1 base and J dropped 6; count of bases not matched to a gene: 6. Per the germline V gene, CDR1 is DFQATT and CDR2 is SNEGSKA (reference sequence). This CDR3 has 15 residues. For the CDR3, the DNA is TGCAGTGCTAGAGTGCTAGCGGGAGGTCTTGATACGCAGTATTTT. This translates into CSARVLAGGLDTQYF.

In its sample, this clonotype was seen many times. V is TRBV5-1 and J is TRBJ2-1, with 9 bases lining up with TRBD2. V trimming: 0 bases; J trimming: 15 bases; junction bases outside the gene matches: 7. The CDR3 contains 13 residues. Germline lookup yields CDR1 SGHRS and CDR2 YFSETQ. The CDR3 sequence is CASSLETSGSMFF. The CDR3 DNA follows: TGCGCCAGCAGCTTGGAGACTAGCGGCTCGATGTTCTTC.

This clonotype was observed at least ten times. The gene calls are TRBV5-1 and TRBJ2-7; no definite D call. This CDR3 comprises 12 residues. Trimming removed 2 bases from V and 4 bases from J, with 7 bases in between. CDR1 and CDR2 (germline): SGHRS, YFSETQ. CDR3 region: CASSFRQYEQYF. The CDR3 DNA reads TGCGCCAGCAGCTTCCGGCAATACGAGCAGTACTTC.

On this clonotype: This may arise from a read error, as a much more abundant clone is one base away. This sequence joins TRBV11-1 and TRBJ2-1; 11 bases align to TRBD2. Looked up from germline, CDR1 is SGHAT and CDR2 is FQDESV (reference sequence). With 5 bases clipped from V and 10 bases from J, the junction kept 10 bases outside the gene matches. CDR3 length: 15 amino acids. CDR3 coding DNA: TGTGCCAGCAGCCCCCATAGCGGGAGGGCCAAGGAGCAGTTCTTC. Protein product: CASSPHSGRAKEQFF.

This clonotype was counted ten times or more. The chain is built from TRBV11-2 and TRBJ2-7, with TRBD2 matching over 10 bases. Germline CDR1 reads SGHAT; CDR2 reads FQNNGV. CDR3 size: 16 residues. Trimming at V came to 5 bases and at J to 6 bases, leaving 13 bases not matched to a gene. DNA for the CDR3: TGTGCCAGCAGCCCCCGTCCACTAGCGGGGCGGCCCGAGCAGTACTTC. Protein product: CASSPRPLAGRPEQYF.

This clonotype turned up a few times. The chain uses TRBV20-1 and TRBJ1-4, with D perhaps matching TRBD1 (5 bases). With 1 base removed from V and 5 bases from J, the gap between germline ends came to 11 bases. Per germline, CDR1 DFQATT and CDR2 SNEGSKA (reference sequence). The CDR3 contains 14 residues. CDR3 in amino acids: CSARGQWGNEKLFF. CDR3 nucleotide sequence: TGCAGTGCTAGAGGCCAGTGGGGGAATGAAAAACTGTTTTTT.

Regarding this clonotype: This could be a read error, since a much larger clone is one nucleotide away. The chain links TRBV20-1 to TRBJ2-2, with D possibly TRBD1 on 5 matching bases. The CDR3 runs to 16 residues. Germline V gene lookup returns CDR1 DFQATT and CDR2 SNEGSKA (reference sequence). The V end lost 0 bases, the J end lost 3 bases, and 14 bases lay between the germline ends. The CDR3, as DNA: TGCAGTGCTAGAGATAGCAAGCAGGGTTACACCGGGGAGCTGTTTTTT. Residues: CSARDSKQGYTGELFF.

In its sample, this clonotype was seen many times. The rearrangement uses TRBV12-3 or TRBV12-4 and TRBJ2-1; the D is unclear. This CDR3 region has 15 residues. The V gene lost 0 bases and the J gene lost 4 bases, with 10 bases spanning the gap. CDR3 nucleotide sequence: TGTGCCAGCAGTTTAGCTGGCGGAGATTACAATGAGCAGTTCTTC. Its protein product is CASSLAGGDYNEQFF.